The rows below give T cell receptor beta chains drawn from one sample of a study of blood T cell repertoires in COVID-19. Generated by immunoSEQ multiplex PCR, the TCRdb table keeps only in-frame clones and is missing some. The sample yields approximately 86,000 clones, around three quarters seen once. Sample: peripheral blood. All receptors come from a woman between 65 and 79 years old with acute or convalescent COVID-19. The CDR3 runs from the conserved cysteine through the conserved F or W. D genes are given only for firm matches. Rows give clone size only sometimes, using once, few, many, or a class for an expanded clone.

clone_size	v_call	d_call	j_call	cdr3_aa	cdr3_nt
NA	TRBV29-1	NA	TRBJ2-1	CSVEDLREAYNEQFF	TGCAGCGTTGAAGATCTGAGGGAGGCCTACAATGAGCAGTTCTTC
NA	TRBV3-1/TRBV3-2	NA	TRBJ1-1	CASSQDAGLTEAFF	TGTGCCAGCAGCCAAGACGCGGGGTTGACTGAAGCTTTCTTT
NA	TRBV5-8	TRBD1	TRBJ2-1	CASSQKQGAHNEQFF	TGTGCCAGCAGCCAAAAACAGGGGGCGCATAATGAGCAGTTCTTC
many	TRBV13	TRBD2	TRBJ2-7	CASSSRLAGSAYEQYF	TGTGCCAGCAGCTCCCGACTAGCGGGGTCCGCCTACGAGCAGTACTTC
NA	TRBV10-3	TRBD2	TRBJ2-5	CAIRGTSRRGQETQYF	TGTGCCATCAGGGGGACTAGCCGGAGGGGACAAGAGACCCAGTACTTC
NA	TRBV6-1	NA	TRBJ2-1	CASSEPGGIYNEQFF	TGTGCCAGCAGTGAGCCCGGGGGTATTTACAATGAGCAGTTCTTC
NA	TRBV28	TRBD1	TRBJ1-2	CASRYRGVYGYTF	TGTGCCAGCAGGTACAGGGGTGTCTATGGCTACACCTTC
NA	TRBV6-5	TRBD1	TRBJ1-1	CASKPGQGIEAFF	TGTGCCAGCAAACCGGGACAGGGTATAGAAGCTTTCTTT
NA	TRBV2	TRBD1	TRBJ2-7	CASSGDRVYEQYF	TGTGCCAGCAGTGGGGACAGGGTATACGAGCAGTACTTC
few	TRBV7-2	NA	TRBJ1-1	CASSLQGFHAEAFF	TGTGCCAGCAGCTTACAGGGGTTTCACGCTGAAGCTTTCTTT
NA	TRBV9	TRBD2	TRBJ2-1	CASSVREGRDNEQFF	TGTGCCAGCAGCGTGCGGGAGGGCCGAGACAATGAGCAGTTCTTC
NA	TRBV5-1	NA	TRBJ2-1	CASSFYFTYNEQFF	TGCGCCAGCAGCTTCTATTTTACCTACAATGAGCAGTTCTTC
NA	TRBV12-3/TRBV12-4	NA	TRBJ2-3	CASSFGLATQYF	TGTGCCAGCAGTTTCGGGCTAGCAACGCAGTATTTT
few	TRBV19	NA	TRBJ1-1	CASSITGPRGTEAFF	TGTGCCAGTAGTATCACCGGGCCCCGGGGGACTGAAGCTTTCTTT
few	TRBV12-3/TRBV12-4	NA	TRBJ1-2	CASTKTANYGYTF	TGTGCCAGCACCAAGACAGCTAACTATGGCTACACCTTC
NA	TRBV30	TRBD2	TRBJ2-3	CAWGLAGGGDTQYF	TGTGCCTGGGGCTTAGCGGGAGGAGGGGATACGCAGTATTTT
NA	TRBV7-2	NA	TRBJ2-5	CASRPDYQETQYF	TGTGCCAGCAGACCCGACTACCAAGAGACCCAGTACTTC
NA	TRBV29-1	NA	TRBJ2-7	CSVRDSLYEQYF	TGCAGCGTGCGGGACAGCCTTTACGAGCAGTACTTC
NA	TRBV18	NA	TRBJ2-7	CASSPGASTYEQYF	TGTGCCAGCTCACCTGGGGCCAGCACTTACGAGCAGTACTTC
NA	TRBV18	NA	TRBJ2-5	CASSPPVEQETQYF	TGTGCCAGCTCACCACCGGTAGAACAAGAGACCCAGTACTTC
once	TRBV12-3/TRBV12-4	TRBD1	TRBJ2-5	CASSLDRVETQYF	TGTGCCAGCAGTTTGGACAGGGTGGAGACCCAGTACTTC
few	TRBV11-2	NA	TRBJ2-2	CASSFIRVPGELFF	TGTGCCAGCAGCTTCATCAGGGTACCCGGGGAGCTGTTTTTT
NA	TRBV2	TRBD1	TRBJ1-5	CASSVGTDSNQPQHF	TGTGCCAGCAGTGTTGGGACAGATAGCAATCAGCCCCAGCATTTT
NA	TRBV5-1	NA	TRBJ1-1	CASRYAAGRGGTEAFF	TGCGCCAGCAGATACGCAGCCGGGAGGGGGGGCACTGAAGCTTTCTTT
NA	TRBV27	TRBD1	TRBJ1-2	CASGQAMDALYGYTF	TGTGCCAGCGGACAGGCGATGGACGCCCTCTATGGCTACACCTTC
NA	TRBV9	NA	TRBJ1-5	CASSPAGAGDQPQHF	TGTGCCAGCAGCCCCGCCGGGGCAGGGGATCAGCCCCAGCATTTT
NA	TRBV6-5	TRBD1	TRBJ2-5	CASSFGQGMETQYF	TGTGCCAGCAGTTTCGGACAGGGGATGGAGACCCAGTACTTC
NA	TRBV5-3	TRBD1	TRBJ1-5	CARSQPGQAYSNQPQHF	TGTGCCAGAAGCCAACCCGGACAGGCTTATAGCAATCAGCCCCAGCATTTT
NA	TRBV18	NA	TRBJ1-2	CASSVGIEDGYTF	TGTGCCAGCTCAGTCGGGATTGAGGATGGCTACACCTTC
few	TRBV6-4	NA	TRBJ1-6	CASTTLRGVPRWGDSPLHF	TGTGCCAGCACTACCCTCAGAGGGGTTCCCAGGTGGGGGGATTCACCCCTCCACTTT
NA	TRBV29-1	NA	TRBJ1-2	CSVDNRDKGVYGYTF	TGCAGCGTTGATAATAGGGACAAAGGGGTCTATGGCTACACCTTC
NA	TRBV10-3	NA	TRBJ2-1	CAIKPGGPNNEQFF	TGTGCCATCAAGCCGGGGGGCCCAAACAATGAGCAGTTCTTC